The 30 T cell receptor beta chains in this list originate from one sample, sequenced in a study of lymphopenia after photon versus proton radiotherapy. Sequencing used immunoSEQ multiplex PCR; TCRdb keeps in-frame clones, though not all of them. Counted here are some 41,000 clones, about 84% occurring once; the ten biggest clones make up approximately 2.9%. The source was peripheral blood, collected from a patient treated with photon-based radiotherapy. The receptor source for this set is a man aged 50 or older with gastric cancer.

The CDR3 region has the DNA TGTGCCAGTATTCACCTACGAGGTAACGCTGAAGCTTTCTTT. Amino acids: CASIHLRGNAEAFF. V gene TRBV19 combines with J gene TRBJ1-1; D uncertain. Trimming stripped 7 bases from V and 6 bases from J, with 18 bases between. The CDR3 contains 14 residues. Germline CDR1 and CDR2: LNHDA and SQIVND (reference sequence).

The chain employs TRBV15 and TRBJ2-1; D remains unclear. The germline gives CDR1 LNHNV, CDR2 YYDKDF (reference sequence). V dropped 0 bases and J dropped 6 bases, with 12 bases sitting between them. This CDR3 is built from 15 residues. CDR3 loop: CATSRDLKRPNEQFF. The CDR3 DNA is TGTGCCACCAGCAGAGATTTGAAGCGACCCAATGAGCAGTTCTTC.

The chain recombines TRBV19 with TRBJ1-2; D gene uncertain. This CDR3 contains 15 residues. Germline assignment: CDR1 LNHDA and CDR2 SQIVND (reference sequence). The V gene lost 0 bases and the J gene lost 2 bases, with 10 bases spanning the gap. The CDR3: CASSIDRQRNYGYTF. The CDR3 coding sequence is TGTGCCAGTAGTATAGATAGGCAGCGAAACTATGGCTACACCTTC.

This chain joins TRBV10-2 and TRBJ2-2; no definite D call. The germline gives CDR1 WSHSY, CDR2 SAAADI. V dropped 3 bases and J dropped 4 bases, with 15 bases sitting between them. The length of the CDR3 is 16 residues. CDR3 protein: CASSDRRRTSTGELFF. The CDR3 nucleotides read TGCGCCAGCAGTGATAGACGAAGGACGTCCACCGGGGAGCTGTTTTTT.

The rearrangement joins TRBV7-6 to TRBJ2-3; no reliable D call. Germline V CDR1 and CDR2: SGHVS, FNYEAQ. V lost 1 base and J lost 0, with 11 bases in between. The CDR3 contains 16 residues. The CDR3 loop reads CASSLGSASSTDTQYF. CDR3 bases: TGTGCCAGCAGCTTAGGGTCAGCTTCTAGCACAGATACGCAGTATTTT.

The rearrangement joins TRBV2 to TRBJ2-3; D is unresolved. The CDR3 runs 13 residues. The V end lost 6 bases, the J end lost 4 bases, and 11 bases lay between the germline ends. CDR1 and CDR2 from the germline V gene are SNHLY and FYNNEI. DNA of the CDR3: TGTGCCAGCAGGGTTTTTCTTTCAGATACGCAGTATTTT. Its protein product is CASRVFLSDTQYF.

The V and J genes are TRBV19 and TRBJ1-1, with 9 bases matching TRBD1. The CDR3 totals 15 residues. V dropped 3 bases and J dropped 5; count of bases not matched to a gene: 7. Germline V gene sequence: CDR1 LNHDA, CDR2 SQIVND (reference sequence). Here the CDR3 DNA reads TGTGCCAGTAGTATGGCGGACAGGGGAGGGACTGAAGCTTTCTTT. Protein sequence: CASSMADRGGTEAFF.

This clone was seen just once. DNA of the CDR3: TGTGCCAGCAGTTTACTACCGAATGAAAAACTGTTTTTT. The encoded protein is CASSLLPNEKLFF. The V and J genes are TRBV27 and TRBJ1-4; D remains ambiguous. In germline, CDR1 is MNHEY, CDR2 SMNVEV (reference sequence). The length of the CDR3 is 13 residues. Trimming took off 2 bases at V and 5 bases at J, with 6 bases between the two ends. The full variable domain, with the rest looked up from reference TRBV27 and TRBJ1-4, is EAQVTQNPRYLITVTGKKLTVTCSQNMNHEYMSWYRQDPGLGLRQIYYSMNVEVTDKGDVPEGYKVSRKEKRNFPLILESPSPNQTSLYFCASSLLPNEKLFFGSGTQLSVL.

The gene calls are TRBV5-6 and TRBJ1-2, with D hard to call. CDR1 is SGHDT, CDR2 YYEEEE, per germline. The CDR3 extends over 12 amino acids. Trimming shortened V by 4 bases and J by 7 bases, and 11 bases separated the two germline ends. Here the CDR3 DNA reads TGTGCCAGCAGCACCAGCCCCGGTGGCTACACCTTC. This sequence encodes CASSTSPGGYTF.

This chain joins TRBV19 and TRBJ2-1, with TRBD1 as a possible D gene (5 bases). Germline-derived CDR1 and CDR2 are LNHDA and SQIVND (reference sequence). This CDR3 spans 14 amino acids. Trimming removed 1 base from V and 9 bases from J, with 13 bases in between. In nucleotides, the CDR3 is TGTGCCAGTAGTATAGTAGCAGATGGGGCTGAGCAGTTCTTC. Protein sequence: CASSIVADGAEQFF. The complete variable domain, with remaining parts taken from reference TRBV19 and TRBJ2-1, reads DGGITQSPKYLFRKEGQNVTLSCEQNLNHDAMYWYRQDPGQGLRLIYYSQIVNDFQKGDIAEGYSVSREKKESFPLTVTSAQKNPTAFYLCASSIVADGAEQFFGPGTRLTVL.

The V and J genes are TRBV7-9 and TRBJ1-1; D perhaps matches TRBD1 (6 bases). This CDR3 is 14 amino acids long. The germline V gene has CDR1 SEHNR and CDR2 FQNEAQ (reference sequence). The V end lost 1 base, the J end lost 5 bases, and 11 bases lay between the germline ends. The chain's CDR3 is CASSLGGARTEAFF. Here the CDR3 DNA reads TGTGCCAGCAGCTTAGGGGGGGCGCGGACTGAAGCTTTCTTT.

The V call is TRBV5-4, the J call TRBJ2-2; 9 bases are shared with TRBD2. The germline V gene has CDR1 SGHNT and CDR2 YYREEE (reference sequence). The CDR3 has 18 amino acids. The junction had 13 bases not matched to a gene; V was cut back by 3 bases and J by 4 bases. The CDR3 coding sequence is TGTGCCAGCAGCTCGGGAGGTAGCGGGAGTCTGCTCACCGGGGAGCTGTTTTTT. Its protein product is CASSSGGSGSLLTGELFF.

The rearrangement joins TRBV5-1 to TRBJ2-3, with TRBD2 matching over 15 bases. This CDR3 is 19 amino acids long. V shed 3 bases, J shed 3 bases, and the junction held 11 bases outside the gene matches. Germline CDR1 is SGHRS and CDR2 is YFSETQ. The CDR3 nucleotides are TGCGCCAGCAGCTACCGGGGACTAGCGGGAGGTCCTGAAACAGATACGCAGTATTTT. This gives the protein CASSYRGLAGGPETDTQYF.

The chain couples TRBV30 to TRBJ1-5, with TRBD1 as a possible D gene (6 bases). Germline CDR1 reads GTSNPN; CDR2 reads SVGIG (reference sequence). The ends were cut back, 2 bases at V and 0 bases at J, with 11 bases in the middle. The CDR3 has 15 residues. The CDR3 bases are TGTGCCTGGAGTACCGGGACAAATAGCAATCAGCCCCAGCATTTT. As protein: CAWSTGTNSNQPQHF.

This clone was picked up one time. The CDR3 loop is CAWSDNTGEKLFF. For the CDR3, the DNA is TGTGCCTGGAGCGATAACACGGGTGAAAAACTGTTTTTT. This chain joins TRBV30 and TRBJ1-4; D unresolved. V was clipped by 3 bases and J by 7 bases, with 12 bases between them. Germline V gene data show CDR1 as GTSNPN and CDR2 as SVGIG (reference sequence). This CDR3 comprises 13 residues.

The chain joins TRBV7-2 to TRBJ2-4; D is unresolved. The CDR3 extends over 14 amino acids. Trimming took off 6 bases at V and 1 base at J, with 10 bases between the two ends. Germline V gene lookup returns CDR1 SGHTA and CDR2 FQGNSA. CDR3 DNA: TGTGCCAGCAGTCTAGATTGGGCCAAAAACATTCAGTACTTC. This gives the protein CASSLDWAKNIQYF.

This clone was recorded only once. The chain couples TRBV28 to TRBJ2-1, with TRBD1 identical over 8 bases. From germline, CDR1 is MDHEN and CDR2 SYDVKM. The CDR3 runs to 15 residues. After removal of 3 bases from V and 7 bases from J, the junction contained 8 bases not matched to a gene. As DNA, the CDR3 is TGTGCCAGCAGTTTCTCTCTGGACAGGGTGAATGAGCAGTTCTTC. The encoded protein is CASSFSLDRVNEQFF.

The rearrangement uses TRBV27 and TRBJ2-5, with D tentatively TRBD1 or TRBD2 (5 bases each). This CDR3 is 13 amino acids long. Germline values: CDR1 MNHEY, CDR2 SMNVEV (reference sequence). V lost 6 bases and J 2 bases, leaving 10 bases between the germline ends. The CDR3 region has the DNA TGTGCCAGCAGAGGGACGGCTCAAGAGACCCAGTACTTC. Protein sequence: CASRGTAQETQYF.

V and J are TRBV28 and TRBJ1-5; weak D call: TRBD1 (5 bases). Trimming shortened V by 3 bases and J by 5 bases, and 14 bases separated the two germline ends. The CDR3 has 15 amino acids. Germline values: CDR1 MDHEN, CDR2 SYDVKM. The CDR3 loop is CASSLYTGGDQPQHF. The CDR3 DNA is TGTGCCAGCAGTTTGTATACGGGGGGTGATCAGCCCCAGCATTTT.

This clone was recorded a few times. This chain's CDR3 is CASSYRPDAPYEQYF. CDR3 coding DNA: TGTGCCAGCAGTTACCGACCCGATGCCCCCTACGAGCAGTACTTC. The chain recombines TRBV6-5 with TRBJ2-7; D call uncertain. Trimming removed 2 bases at V and 2 bases at J, with 13 bases between. The CDR3 covers 15 residues. The germline gives CDR1 MNHEY, CDR2 SVGAGI.

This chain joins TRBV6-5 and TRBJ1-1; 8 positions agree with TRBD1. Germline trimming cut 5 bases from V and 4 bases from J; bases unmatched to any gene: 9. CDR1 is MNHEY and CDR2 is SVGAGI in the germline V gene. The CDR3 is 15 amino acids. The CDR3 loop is CASSRPQGAITEAFF. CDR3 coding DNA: TGTGCCAGCAGTCGTCCCCAGGGGGCTATCACTGAAGCTTTCTTT.

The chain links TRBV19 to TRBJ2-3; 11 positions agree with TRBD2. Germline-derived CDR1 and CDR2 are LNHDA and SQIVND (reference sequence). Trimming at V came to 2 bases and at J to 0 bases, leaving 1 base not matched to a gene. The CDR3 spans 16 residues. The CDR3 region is CASSIRTSGSTDTQYF. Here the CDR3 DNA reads TGTGCCAGTAGTATAAGGACTAGCGGGAGCACAGATACGCAGTATTTT.

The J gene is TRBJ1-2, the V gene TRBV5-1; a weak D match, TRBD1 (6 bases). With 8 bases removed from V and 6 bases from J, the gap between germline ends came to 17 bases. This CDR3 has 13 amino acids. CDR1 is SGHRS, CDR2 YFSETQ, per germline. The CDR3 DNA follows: TGCGCCAGTTCAATTCAGGGGAAGGATGGCTACACCTTC. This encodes CASSIQGKDGYTF.

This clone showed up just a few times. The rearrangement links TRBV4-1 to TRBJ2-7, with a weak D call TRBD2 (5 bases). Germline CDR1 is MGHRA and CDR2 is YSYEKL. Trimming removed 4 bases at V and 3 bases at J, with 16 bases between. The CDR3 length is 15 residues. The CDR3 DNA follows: TGCGCCAGCAGCCGGACGACTGGGGAGTTCTACGAGCAGTACTTC. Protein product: CASSRTTGEFYEQYF.

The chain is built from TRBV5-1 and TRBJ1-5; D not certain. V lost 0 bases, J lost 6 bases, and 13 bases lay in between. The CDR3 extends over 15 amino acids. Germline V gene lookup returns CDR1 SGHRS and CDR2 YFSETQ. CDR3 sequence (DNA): TGCGCCAGCAGCTTGGCCGGTGAAAGTACTCAGCCCCAGCATTTT. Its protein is CASSLAGESTQPQHF.

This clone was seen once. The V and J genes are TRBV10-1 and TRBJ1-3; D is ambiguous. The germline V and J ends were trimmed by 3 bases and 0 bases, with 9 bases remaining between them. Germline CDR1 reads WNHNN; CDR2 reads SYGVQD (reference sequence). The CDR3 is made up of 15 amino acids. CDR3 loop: CASSDGASSGNTIYF. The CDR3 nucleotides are TGCGCCAGCAGTGACGGAGCCAGCTCTGGAAACACCATATATTTT.

The CDR3 sequence is CAWSGQGINQPQHF. The CDR3 region has the DNA TGTGCCTGGAGTGGACAGGGAATCAATCAGCCCCAGCATTTT. The chain is built from TRBV30 and TRBJ1-5; the match to TRBD1 covers 7 bases. CDR1 is GTSNPN, CDR2 SVGIG, per germline (reference sequence). The CDR3 is 14 amino acids. V was pared by 1 base and J by 3 bases, with 3 bases of the junction left unmatched.

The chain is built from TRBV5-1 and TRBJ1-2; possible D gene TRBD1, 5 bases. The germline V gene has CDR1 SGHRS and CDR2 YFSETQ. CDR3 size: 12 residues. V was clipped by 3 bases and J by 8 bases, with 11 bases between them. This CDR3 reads CASSYQGAGYTF. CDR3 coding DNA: TGCGCCAGCAGCTACCAGGGAGCCGGCTACACCTTC.

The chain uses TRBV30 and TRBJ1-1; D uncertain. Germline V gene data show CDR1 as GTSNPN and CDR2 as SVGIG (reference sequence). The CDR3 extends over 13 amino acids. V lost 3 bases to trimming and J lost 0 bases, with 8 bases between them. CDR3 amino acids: CAWSREVNTEAFF. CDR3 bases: TGTGCCTGGAGCCGAGAAGTGAACACTGAAGCTTTCTTT.

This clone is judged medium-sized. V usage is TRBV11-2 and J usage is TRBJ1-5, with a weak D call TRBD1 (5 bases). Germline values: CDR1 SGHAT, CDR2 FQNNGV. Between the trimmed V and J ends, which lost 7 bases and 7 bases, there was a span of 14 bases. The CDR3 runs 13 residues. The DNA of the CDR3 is TGTGCCAGCACTCAGGGTTTGGGACAGCCCCAGCATTTT. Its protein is CASTQGLGQPQHF.